This TCR beta chain was captured in a study of T cell repertoires in ileal Crohn's disease. Study-wide context: Patients had a median 7.9-year disease duration, and less than 40% were active smokers.

Points from the study as a whole: Mucosal expansions were suggested to be mainly CD8 T cells. Clonality above 26.8% at surgery always came with endoscopic recurrence.

Germline V gene lookup returns CDR1 SGHDT and CDR2 YYEEEE. Trimming removed 4 bases from V and 0 bases from J, with 11 bases in between. This CDR3 spans 15 amino acids. Per sample, about 480 nanograms of biopsy DNA were TCRB immunosequenced. Profiled with immunoSEQ multiplex PCR; TCRdb holds only in-frame clones, not every one. The sample contains around 16,000 clones, approximately 94% of which appear only once. On this clone itself: Its antigen is unidentified.

This clonotype originated in an adult with Crohn's disease. This rearrangement joins TRBV5-6 to TRBJ1-3; possible D gene TRBD1, 5 bases. Sequenced input: ileal tissue. The CDR3 bases are TGTGCCAGCAGCAACAGGCTCGTCTCTGGAAACACCATATATTTT. This translates into CASSNRLVSGNTIYF.